The T cell receptor beta chain described here comes from a study of cytotoxic CD8 clonotypes in ibrutinib-treated CLL. For the study at large: It was after a median about 12 months of treatment, range 6 to 36, that response samples were taken. Sequenced samples delivered averages of around 260,000 productive templates and 75,000 to 95,000 productive rearrangements. Broader study findings: Investigators sampled sustained-remission and progressing patients at differing times. The study found clonality rose at ibrutinib response, then fell toward baseline at progression.

V gave up 6 bases and J gave up 2 bases, with 13 bases separating them. Germline CDR1 is SQVTM and CDR2 is ANQGSEA. This CDR3 region has 13 residues. On this clone: Its antigen is still unknown.

Libraries were prepared by immunoSEQ multiplex PCR; TCRdb keeps only in-frame clonotypes and omits some of them. The table shows around 150,000 clones, with around 82% occurring only once. The sample in question was PBMCs, obtained after 36 months of ibrutinib treatment. This TCR was sampled from a human donor with chronic lymphocytic leukemia. The chain couples TRBV29-1 to TRBJ1-2; unclear D gene. The DNA for the CDR3 is TGCAGCGTCACAGACACAGAGAACTATGGCTACACCTTC. Translating gives CSVTDTENYGYTF.